One T cell receptor (beta chain) is described in this entry. Its target is unknown. This sample includes further DNA sequences coding for the same CDR3. These data are taken from a study of shared clonotypes between healthy human individuals. Whole-study context: Those who served as donors were two women and a few men between the ages of 18 and 49. General observations from the study: Among non-shared clonotypes, generation probabilities were lower than among those shared by all four donors. Larger estimated richness was generally seen in naive subsets than in memory subsets.

Data came from immunoSEQ multiplex PCR; TCRdb stores just in-frame clones and leaves some out. The profile shows 2 million to 2.5 million clones, 85% to 95% of them singletons. Germline lookup yields CDR1 DFQATT and CDR2 SNEGSKA (reference sequence). The CDR3 is 10 residues long. V was cut by 6 bases and J by 5 bases, with 8 bases left in between. Memory CD4+ cells were the fraction left after CD45RA+ naive selection. The chain employs TRBV20-1 and TRBJ2-7; no reliable D call. This TCR derives from a man aged 18 to 30 in good health. Sequencing used naive CD4+ T cells sorted from blood. The sample's subset: CD45RA+ positively selected. CDR3 nucleotide sequence: TGCAGTGCCCGCCGAGACGAGCAGTACTTC. Translation gives CSARRDEQYF.